These T cell receptor beta chains were read from a single sample in a study of T cells after yellow fever vaccination. Via MiXCR, TCRdb re-called the 5' RACE reads, giving one row per CDR3 protein. The sample records about 340,000 distinct CDR3 sequences, roughly 8.7% being singletons. The sample consisted of PBMCs, taken on the day of the first yellow fever vaccination. Receptor source: a man aged 18 to 35 who received the YFV17D yellow fever vaccine. CDR3s include the opening cysteine and the closing phenylalanine or tryptophan. The D gene is left open where the match is weak. The size field is filled for only some rows; it gives once, few, many or a size class.

cdr3_nt: TGCGCCAGCAGCGTCGGACAGGGGGCGAACACTGAAGCTTTCTTT; cdr3_aa: CASSVGQGANTEAFF; clone_size: few; d_call: TRBD1; v_call: TRBV5-1; j_call: TRBJ1-1
cdr3_nt: TGCGCCAGCAGCAGGGGGTTAAGGGGCACAGATACGCAGTATTTT; cdr3_aa: CASSRGLRGTDTQYF; clone_size: few; d_call: .; v_call: TRBV4-3; j_call: TRBJ2-3
cdr3_nt: TGTGCCAGCAGCCCGGCCGGGACAGTTAATTCACCCCTCCACTTT; cdr3_aa: CASSPAGTVNSPLHF; clone_size: .; d_call: TRBD1; v_call: TRBV7-2; j_call: TRBJ1-6
cdr3_nt: TGCGCCAGCAGCTTGTCCCTGACGGCCTATGGCTACACCTTC; cdr3_aa: CASSLSLTAYGYTF; clone_size: .; d_call: .; v_call: TRBV5-1; j_call: TRBJ1-2
cdr3_nt: TGTGCCAGCAGCCAAGAACCCAGGGGCGGATCGGATACGCAGTATTTT; cdr3_aa: CASSQEPRGGSDTQYF; clone_size: many; d_call: .; v_call: TRBV4-2; j_call: TRBJ2-3
cdr3_nt: TGTGCCAGCAGCTTAGTAGCCGGGTTCGCCGCCGAGCAGTACTTC; cdr3_aa: CASSLVAGFAAEQYF; clone_size: many; d_call: .; v_call: TRBV11-2; j_call: TRBJ2-7
cdr3_nt: TGTCCCAGCAGTAGACAGGGGTCGGACACCGGGGAGCTGTTTTTT; cdr3_aa: CPSSRQGSDTGELFF; clone_size: .; d_call: TRBD1; v_call: TRBV12-3/TRBV12-4; j_call: TRBJ2-2
cdr3_nt: TGTGCCAGCAGTCAGCGGGTAAAGGGGTATGGCTACACCTTC; cdr3_aa: CASSQRVKGYGYTF; clone_size: .; d_call: .; v_call: TRBV5-6; j_call: TRBJ1-2
cdr3_nt: TGTGCCAGCAGCCTCGGACTAGCGGGGGACAGCTCCTACAATGAGCAGTTCTTC; cdr3_aa: CASSLGLAGDSSYNEQFF; clone_size: once; d_call: TRBD2; v_call: TRBV11-1; j_call: TRBJ2-1
cdr3_nt: TGCGCCAGCAGCCCAGACAGGGACTATGGCTACACCTTC; cdr3_aa: CASSPDRDYGYTF; clone_size: many; d_call: TRBD1; v_call: TRBV5-1; j_call: TRBJ1-2
cdr3_nt: TGTGCCAGCAGCTTTGAACGGGCACGGGGAACCATTCAGTACTTC; cdr3_aa: CASSFERARGTIQYF; clone_size: .; d_call: .; v_call: TRBV7-2; j_call: TRBJ2-4
cdr3_nt: TGTGCCAGCAGCTTAGACCCCGACAGGTCGAGGGAGACCCAGTACTTC; cdr3_aa: CASSLDPDRSRETQYF; clone_size: few; d_call: .; v_call: TRBV7-9; j_call: TRBJ2-5
cdr3_nt: TGTGCCACCAGCAAGCGGGCAGGGGGTACCGGGGAGCTGTTTTTT; cdr3_aa: CATSKRAGGTGELFF; clone_size: few; d_call: .; v_call: TRBV15; j_call: TRBJ2-2
cdr3_nt: TGCGCCAGCAGCTTCGCGACAGGGGAAAACATTCAGTACTTC; cdr3_aa: CASSFATGENIQYF; clone_size: many; d_call: TRBD1; v_call: TRBV5-1; j_call: TRBJ2-4
cdr3_nt: TGTGCCAGCAGCTTACAGTACAGCCCGGTCTATGGCTACACCTTC; cdr3_aa: CASSLQYSPVYGYTF; clone_size: few; d_call: .; v_call: TRBV7-2; j_call: TRBJ1-2
cdr3_nt: TGTGCCAGCAGCCAAAGGGACCTGAATACGCAGTATTTT; cdr3_aa: CASSQRDLNTQYF; clone_size: few; d_call: .; v_call: TRBV3-1; j_call: TRBJ2-3
cdr3_nt: TGTGCCAGCAGCCACGGAGACAGGTTCTTTTCGTCTAGCACAGATACGCAGTATTTT; cdr3_aa: CASSHGDRFFSSSTDTQYF; clone_size: few; d_call: .; v_call: TRBV14; j_call: TRBJ2-3
cdr3_nt: TGTGCCAGCAGCCCTAGGCTATATAGCAATCAGCCCCAGCATTTT; cdr3_aa: CASSPRLYSNQPQHF; clone_size: few; d_call: .; v_call: TRBV7-8; j_call: TRBJ1-5
cdr3_nt: TGTGCCAGCAGTTCCCCAAAGACAGGGTGGGAGACCCAGTACTTC; cdr3_aa: CASSSPKTGWETQYF; clone_size: .; d_call: TRBD1; v_call: TRBV27; j_call: TRBJ2-5
cdr3_nt: TGTGCCTCCCGGGACGCCGAGACCCAGTACTTC; cdr3_aa: CASRDAETQYF; clone_size: many; d_call: .; v_call: TRBV10-3; j_call: TRBJ2-5
cdr3_nt: TGTGCCAGCAGTGGCTTCGTCCGCGAGCAGTACTTC; cdr3_aa: CASSGFVREQYF; clone_size: many; d_call: .; v_call: TRBV12-3/TRBV12-4; j_call: TRBJ2-7
cdr3_nt: TGCGCCAGCAGCATAGGGACAAACCAAGAGACCCAGTACTTC; cdr3_aa: CASSIGTNQETQYF; clone_size: few; d_call: .; v_call: TRBV5-1; j_call: TRBJ2-5
cdr3_nt: TGTGCCAGCAGCGCCTTTCCAGGGATGAGAACTGAAGCTTTCTTT; cdr3_aa: CASSAFPGMRTEAFF; clone_size: many; d_call: .; v_call: TRBV9; j_call: TRBJ1-1
cdr3_nt: TGTGCCAGCAGCTTTAACTATGGCTACACCTTC; cdr3_aa: CASSFNYGYTF; clone_size: many; d_call: .; v_call: TRBV11-2; j_call: TRBJ1-2
cdr3_nt: TGTGCCAGCAGCCGAGAGGGACCACCCTACGAGCAGTACTTC; cdr3_aa: CASSREGPPYEQYF; clone_size: few; d_call: .; v_call: TRBV12-3/TRBV12-4; j_call: TRBJ2-7
cdr3_nt: TGTGCCAGCAGCCAGTTAGCGAACACTGAAGCTTTCTTT; cdr3_aa: CASSQLANTEAFF; clone_size: .; d_call: .; v_call: TRBV3-1; j_call: TRBJ1-1
cdr3_nt: TGTGCCAGCAGCTTTGAGGGCTCCTACAATGAGCAGTTCTTC; cdr3_aa: CASSFEGSYNEQFF; clone_size: .; d_call: .; v_call: TRBV7-2; j_call: TRBJ2-1
cdr3_nt: TGTGCCAGCAGCGCCGTCGACAGGGGTTGGACTGAAGCTTTCTTT; cdr3_aa: CASSAVDRGWTEAFF; clone_size: many; d_call: TRBD1; v_call: TRBV9; j_call: TRBJ1-1
cdr3_nt: TGTGCCAGCAGTCTCGGGATCGTCCGGGATGTGAATGAAAAACTGTTTTTT; cdr3_aa: CASSLGIVRDVNEKLFF; clone_size: .; d_call: .; v_call: TRBV6-1; j_call: TRBJ1-4
cdr3_nt: TGCGCCAGCAGCTTAAGGGACAGCAATGAAAAACTGTTTTTT; cdr3_aa: CASSLRDSNEKLFF; clone_size: .; d_call: TRBD1; v_call: TRBV5-1; j_call: TRBJ1-4
cdr3_nt: TGTGCCAGCAGGAGAAGCGGGGGGAATGAGCAGTTCTTC; cdr3_aa: CASRRSGGNEQFF; clone_size: few; d_call: TRBD2; v_call: TRBV7-2; j_call: TRBJ2-1
cdr3_nt: TGTGCCAGCAGTCCCCGAGGGTTTTATGGCTACACCTTC; cdr3_aa: CASSPRGFYGYTF; clone_size: few; d_call: .; v_call: TRBV6-6; j_call: TRBJ1-2
cdr3_nt: TGCAGCGTCGCCGGCCCCCGCGCCGGGACATTACATGGCTACACCTTC; cdr3_aa: CSVAGPRAGTLHGYTF; clone_size: few; d_call: .; v_call: TRBV29-1; j_call: TRBJ1-2
cdr3_nt: TGTGCCAGCAGCCCCGGACACGGGGGAGACATTCAGTACTTC; cdr3_aa: CASSPGHGGDIQYF; clone_size: few; d_call: .; v_call: TRBV6-2/TRBV6-3; j_call: TRBJ2-4
cdr3_nt: TGTGCCAGCAGCCTGAACGCGGGGCGGGGGCCCTACAATGAGCAGTTCTTC; cdr3_aa: CASSLNAGRGPYNEQFF; clone_size: many; d_call: .; v_call: TRBV12-3/TRBV12-4; j_call: TRBJ2-1
cdr3_nt: TGTGCCAGCAGTTTAGATCATAATTCACCCCTCCACTTT; cdr3_aa: CASSLDHNSPLHF; clone_size: .; d_call: .; v_call: TRBV12-3/TRBV12-4; j_call: TRBJ1-6
cdr3_nt: TGTGCCAGCAGCAAACAGGGGGCGGATGAGCAGTTCTTC; cdr3_aa: CASSKQGADEQFF; clone_size: many; d_call: TRBD1; v_call: TRBV7-3; j_call: TRBJ2-1
cdr3_nt: TGTGCCAGCAGGGTTGAAGGACCTTATAGCAATCAGCCCCAGCATTTT; cdr3_aa: CASRVEGPYSNQPQHF; clone_size: many; d_call: .; v_call: TRBV12-3/TRBV12-4; j_call: TRBJ1-5
cdr3_nt: TGTGCCAGCAGTTACCCCTTGGACGGATACTATGGCTACACCTTC; cdr3_aa: CASSYPLDGYYGYTF; clone_size: few; d_call: .; v_call: TRBV6-2/TRBV6-3; j_call: TRBJ1-2
cdr3_nt: TGTGCCAGCAGCCCACTCCGGAGCAGTATGATTTGCAATCAGCCCCAGCATTTT; cdr3_aa: CASSPLRSSMICNQPQHF; clone_size: .; d_call: .; v_call: TRBV7-3; j_call: TRBJ1-5
cdr3_nt: TGCGCCAGCATCGAACTAGCAGGGAAGCACACCGGGGAGCTGTTTTTT; cdr3_aa: CASIELAGKHTGELFF; clone_size: .; d_call: .; v_call: TRBV5-1; j_call: TRBJ2-2
cdr3_nt: TGCGCCAGCAGCCGAAGGGGGGGTATGAATTGGGATTCACCCCTCCACTTT; cdr3_aa: CASSRRGGMNWDSPLHF; clone_size: .; d_call: .; v_call: TRBV4-3; j_call: TRBJ1-6
cdr3_nt: TGTGCCAGCAGTGCGGAGGCCTACGAGCAGTACTTC; cdr3_aa: CASSAEAYEQYF; clone_size: few; d_call: .; v_call: TRBV12-3/TRBV12-4; j_call: TRBJ2-7
cdr3_nt: TGCAGTGCGACCCCGCTGAACTCGGGTACAGATACGCAGTATTTT; cdr3_aa: CSATPLNSGTDTQYF; clone_size: .; d_call: .; v_call: TRBV20-1; j_call: TRBJ2-3
cdr3_nt: TGTGCCAGCAGTTACGGACTAGCGGGGGTTTGGTTCTTC; cdr3_aa: CASSYGLAGVWFF; clone_size: many; d_call: TRBD2; v_call: TRBV6-5; j_call: TRBJ2-1
cdr3_nt: TGTGCCAGCAGCTTAGCGGTACTAGCGGTGGGTGTTGGAGATACGCAGTATTTT; cdr3_aa: CASSLAVLAVGVGDTQYF; clone_size: .; d_call: TRBD2; v_call: TRBV7-2; j_call: TRBJ2-3
cdr3_nt: TGTGCCAGCAGTCACCCACGACAGGGACGCTCCTACGAGCAGTACTTC; cdr3_aa: CASSHPRQGRSYEQYF; clone_size: .; d_call: TRBD1; v_call: TRBV6-5; j_call: TRBJ2-7
cdr3_nt: TGTGCCAGCAGTGAAGGGGCAGTTCTGAACACTGAAGCTTTCTTT; cdr3_aa: CASSEGAVLNTEAFF; clone_size: few; d_call: .; v_call: TRBV6-1; j_call: TRBJ1-1
cdr3_nt: TGTGCCAGCAGCTTATTCGGGGGGGCCGATACGCAGTATTTT; cdr3_aa: CASSLFGGADTQYF; clone_size: .; d_call: TRBD2; v_call: TRBV7-9; j_call: TRBJ2-3
cdr3_nt: TGTGCCAGCAGTTACCACAGGGACGAAAAACTGTTTTTT; cdr3_aa: CASSYHRDEKLFF; clone_size: few; d_call: .; v_call: TRBV6-5; j_call: TRBJ1-4
cdr3_nt: TGCGCCAGCAGCCAAGATTCAGGGAGGGATAGCAATCAGCCCCAGCATTTT; cdr3_aa: CASSQDSGRDSNQPQHF; clone_size: few; d_call: .; v_call: TRBV4-1; j_call: TRBJ1-5
cdr3_nt: TGTGCCAGCTCACCATCTGTAGAGGGTCACTATGGCTACACCTTC; cdr3_aa: CASSPSVEGHYGYTF; clone_size: few; d_call: .; v_call: TRBV18; j_call: TRBJ1-2